Below are 21 T cell receptor beta chains sequenced from a single sample in a study of T cells after yellow fever vaccination. Using its own MiXCR run on the 5' RACE reads, TCRdb lists one record per CDR3 protein. The table has under 300,000 distinct CDR3 sequences, roughly 13% seen once. The sequencing used CD4+ T cells sorted from PBMCs, collected 45 days after the yellow fever booster vaccination. These receptors were obtained from a man aged 30 to 39 who received the YFV17D yellow fever vaccine.

In this sample, this clonotype turned up a few times. The chain uses TRBV7-8 and TRBJ2-3; 7 nucleotides match TRBD2. Germline CDR1 and CDR2: SGHVS and FQNEAQ. V gave up 6 bases and J gave up 4 bases; unmatched junction bases: 10. This CDR3 spans 15 amino acids. The CDR3 nucleotides read TGTGCCAGCAGGTTAAAGCGGGGTAGCCCAGATACGCAGTATTTT. This encodes CASRLKRGSPDTQYF. Looking up the rest from reference TRBV7-8 and TRBJ2-3 gives the full variable domain: GAGVSQSPRYKVAKRGQDVALRCDPISGHVSLFWYQQALGQGPEFLTYFQNEAQLDKSGLPSDRFFAERPEGSVSTLKIQRTQQEDSAVYLCASRLKRGSPDTQYFGPGTRLTVL.

The table lists this clonotype with a few counts. The chain employs TRBV5-1 and TRBJ2-7, with D possibly matching TRBD1 (5 bases). The length of the CDR3 is 14 residues. Germline V gene data show CDR1 as SGHRS and CDR2 as YFSETQ. Trimming left V 0 bases short and J 3 bases short, with 10 bases between. The CDR3 DNA follows: TGCGCCAGCAGCTTGGCCGACAGTCACTACGAGCAGTACTTC. Translation: CASSLADSHYEQYF. Supplemented by reference TRBV5-1 and TRBJ2-7, the full variable domain reads KAGVTQTPRYLIKTRGQQVTLSCSPISGHRSVSWYQQTPGQGLQFLFEYFSETQRNKGNFPGRFSGRQFSNSRSEMNVSTLELGDSALYLCASSLADSHYEQYFGPGTRLTVT.

Note on this clonotype: This CDR3 is missing its conserved last phenylalanine or tryptophan, likely due to a read error. The chain links TRBV7-2 to TRBJ2-7; D remains ambiguous. The CDR3 spans 15 residues. The V end was cut by 3 bases, the J end by 5 bases, with 17 bases between. The germline V gene has CDR1 SGHTA and CDR2 FQGNSA. CDR3 region: CASSLSNPAPNEQYL. In nucleotides, the CDR3 is TGTGCCAGCAGCTTGTCAAACCCAGCCCCCAACGAGCAGTACCTC.

J is TRBJ1-1 and V is TRBV7-2; D is undetermined. Trimming took off 6 bases at V and 4 bases at J, with 6 bases between the two ends. The CDR3 loop spans 11 amino acids. CDR1 and CDR2 from the germline V gene are SGHTA and FQGNSA. Here the CDR3 DNA reads TGTGCCAGCAGACGAGCCACTGAAGCTTTCTTT. As protein: CASRRATEAFF.

The chain is built from TRBV6-2 or TRBV6-3 and TRBJ2-7; D remains ambiguous. The germline V and J ends were trimmed by 2 bases and 4 bases, with 9 bases remaining between them. Germline V gene data show CDR1 as MNHEY and CDR2 as SVGEGT. CDR3 length: 13 residues. DNA of the CDR3: TGTGCCAGCAGTTACCCTCCTCCATACGAGCAGTACTTC. This translates into CASSYPPPYEQYF.

The chain recombines TRBV29-1 with TRBJ2-3; D is possibly TRBD2 (5 bases). V was shortened by 6 bases and J by 0 bases, with 13 bases between the two germline ends. Germline CDR1 SQVTM, CDR2 ANQGSEA. The CDR3 sequence is 14 residues long. DNA for the CDR3: TGCAGCGTGGAGACTATCCGGAGCACAGATACGCAGTATTTT. The encoded protein is CSVETIRSTDTQYF.

This chain joins TRBV7-2 and TRBJ2-5, with D possibly matching TRBD1 (6 bases). The V end was cut by 0 bases, the J end by 4 bases, with 9 bases between. Per the germline V gene, CDR1 is SGHTA and CDR2 is FQGNSA. The CDR3 covers 14 residues. CDR3 coding DNA: TGTGCCAGCAGCTTAGCGTTCAGGGGAGAGACCCAGTACTTC. It encodes CASSLAFRGETQYF.

At least ten counts were recorded for this clonotype. This chain uses TRBV5-1 with TRBJ2-1, with 7 bases matching TRBD1. V shed 0 bases, J shed 9 bases, and the junction held 12 bases outside the gene matches. The CDR3 runs to 16 residues. Germline V gives CDR1 SGHRS, CDR2 YFSETQ. CDR3 sequence: CASSLAGTVPTPEQFF. The CDR3 DNA sequence: TGCGCCAGCAGCTTGGCCGGGACAGTGCCAACCCCTGAGCAGTTCTTC.

This clonotype showed up just a few times. The V call is TRBV20-1, the J call TRBJ2-1; 8 bases fit TRBD2. CDR3 length: 15 amino acids. Germline CDR1 and CDR2: DFQATT and SNEGSKA (reference sequence). J was trimmed by 8 bases and V by 6 bases; bases with no gene match: 15. This chain's CDR3 is CSALGRANPNDEQFF. CDR3 DNA sequence: TGCAGTGCACTCGGGAGGGCCAATCCTAACGATGAGCAGTTCTTC.

This chain joins TRBV7-2 and TRBJ2-5, with TRBD2 matching over 7 bases. J was trimmed by 5 bases and V by 6 bases; bases with no gene match: 15. Looked up from germline, CDR1 is SGHTA and CDR2 is FQGNSA. This CDR3 spans 16 amino acids. Here the CDR3 reads CASSPTRGGSEETQYF. In nucleotides, the CDR3 is TGTGCCAGCAGTCCTACGCGGGGAGGGTCGGAGGAGACCCAGTACTTC.

The V gene is TRBV20-1, the J gene TRBJ2-7, with TRBD1 matching over 7 bases. In germline, CDR1 is DFQATT, CDR2 SNEGSKA (reference sequence). J was trimmed by 3 bases and V by 1 base; bases with no gene match: 3. CDR3 length: 13 amino acids. The CDR3 loop reads CSARGTGGYEQYF. The CDR3 bases are TGCAGTGCTAGAGGGACAGGAGGCTACGAGCAGTACTTC.

This chain connects TRBV11-2 to TRBJ2-7, with a possible D match to TRBD1 (8 bases). Trimming pared 5 bases from V and 4 bases from J, leaving 21 bases between. This CDR3 is 16 amino acids long. Germline V gives CDR1 SGHAT, CDR2 FQNNGV. The CDR3 loop reads CASSPTGGWEGYEQYF. As DNA, the CDR3 is TGTGCCAGCAGCCCAACAGGGGGGTGGGAGGGATACGAGCAGTACTTC.

The chain employs TRBV5-6 and TRBJ2-3, with D hard to call. Trimming removed 3 bases from V and 8 bases from J, with 13 bases in between. Germline V gene lookup returns CDR1 SGHDT and CDR2 YYEEEE. This CDR3 is 13 amino acids long. CDR3: CASSSRLGATQYF. CDR3 in DNA: TGTGCCAGCAGCTCCAGACTCGGTGCTACGCAGTATTTT.

CDR3 DNA sequence: TGCAGTGCTAGACGTAGTGAACAGGGAAGGCTCGGCTACACCTTC. It is translated as CSARRSEQGRLGYTF. The gene calls are TRBV20-1 and TRBJ1-2, with a tentative D call TRBD1 (6 bases). Germline values: CDR1 DFQATT, CDR2 SNEGSKA (reference sequence). CDR3 length equals 15 residues. V gave up 2 bases and J gave up 8 bases, with 21 bases separating them.

There are a few counts of this clonotype. The V call is TRBV20-1, the J call TRBJ2-4; tentative D call: TRBD2 (7 bases). CDR3 length: 14 amino acids. In germline, CDR1 is DFQATT, CDR2 SNEGSKA (reference sequence). V gave up 5 bases and J gave up 6 bases, with 17 bases separating them. This CDR3 reads CSASWGGRGNIQYF. CDR3 nucleotide sequence: TGCAGTGCTTCCTGGGGGGGGCGGGGAAACATTCAGTACTTC.

CDR3 DNA sequence: TGTGCCTGGAGTGTTCCCAACCAAGAGACCCAGTACTTC. It encodes CAWSVPNQETQYF. V usage is TRBV30 and J usage is TRBJ2-5; no clear D gene. Trimming removed 0 bases from V and 0 bases from J, with 5 bases in between. The CDR3 runs 13 residues. CDR1 is GTSNPN and CDR2 is SVGIG in the germline V gene (reference sequence).

The chain recombines TRBV7-2 with TRBJ2-7; TRBD2 agrees at 9 bases. Germline lookup yields CDR1 SGHTA and CDR2 FQGNSA. Losses at the gene ends were 2 bases for V and 3 bases for J; bases not matched to a gene: 5. The CDR3 is 15 amino acids. The CDR3 coding sequence is TGTGCCAGCAGCTTAATACTAGCGGGCAACTACGAGCAGTACTTC. Encoded protein: CASSLILAGNYEQYF. Full variable domain (rest looked up from reference TRBV7-2 and TRBJ2-7): GAGVSQSPSNKVTEKGKDVELRCDPISGHTALYWYRQSLGQGLEFLIYFQGNSAPDKSGLPSDRFSAERTGGSVSTLTIQRTQQEDSAVYLCASSLILAGNYEQYFGPGTRLTVT.

This rearrangement joins TRBV20-1 to TRBJ2-7; no reliable D call. This CDR3 contains 10 residues. Between the trimmed V and J ends, which lost 6 bases and 5 bases, there was a span of 8 bases. The germline V gene has CDR1 DFQATT and CDR2 SNEGSKA (reference sequence). CDR3 region: CSARTDEQYF. CDR3 DNA: TGCAGTGCGCGGACCGACGAGCAGTACTTC.

Regarding this clonotype: Its ends do not fully match the called genes, so a read error is possible. The rearrangement uses TRBV12-3 or TRBV12-4 and TRBJ2-1; D possibly corresponds to TRBD1 (6 bases). The length of the CDR3 is 13 residues. DNA of the CDR3: TGTGCCAGCAGGCCGGACAGAGACAATGGGCAGTTCTTC. It codes for CASRPDRDNGQFF.

This clonotype was detected only a few times. The V and J genes are TRBV12-5 and TRBJ2-6; the match to TRBD1 covers 7 bases. Unmatched junction bases numbered 7, after V lost 5 bases and J lost 0 bases. Per germline, CDR1 LGHNT and CDR2 FRNRAP. The CDR3 has 17 amino acids. The CDR3 loop is CASGPRTGHSGANVLTF. The CDR3 bases are TGTGCTAGTGGTCCACGGACAGGACACTCTGGGGCCAACGTCCTGACTTTC.

The chain combines TRBV5-1 with TRBJ2-3; 8 bases agree with TRBD2. The CDR3 sequence is 15 residues long. Germline assignment: CDR1 SGHRS and CDR2 YFSETQ. Trimming at V came to 4 bases and at J to 6 bases, leaving 10 bases not matched to a gene. The CDR3, as DNA: TGCGCCAGCAGCCCACGGGACGGGGGGGAGGATACGCAGTATTTT. Translation gives CASSPRDGGEDTQYF.